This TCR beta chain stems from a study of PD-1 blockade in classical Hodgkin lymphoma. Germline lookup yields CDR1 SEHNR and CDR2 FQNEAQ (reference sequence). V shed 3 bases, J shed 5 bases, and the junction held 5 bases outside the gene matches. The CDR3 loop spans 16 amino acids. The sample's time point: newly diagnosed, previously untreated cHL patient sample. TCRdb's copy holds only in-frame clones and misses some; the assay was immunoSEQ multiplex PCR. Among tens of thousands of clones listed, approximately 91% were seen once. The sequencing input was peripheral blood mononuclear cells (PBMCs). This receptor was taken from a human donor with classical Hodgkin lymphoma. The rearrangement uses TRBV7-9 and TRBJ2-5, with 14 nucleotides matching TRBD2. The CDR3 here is CASSLRLAGGGETQYF. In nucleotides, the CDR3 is TGTGCCAGCAGCTTGCGACTAGCGGGAGGGGGTGAGACCCAGTACTTC.